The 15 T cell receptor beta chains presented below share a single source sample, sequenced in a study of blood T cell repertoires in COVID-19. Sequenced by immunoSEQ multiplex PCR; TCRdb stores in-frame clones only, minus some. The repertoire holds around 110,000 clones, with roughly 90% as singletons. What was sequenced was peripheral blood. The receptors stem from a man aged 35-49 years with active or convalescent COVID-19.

The CDR3 nucleotides are TGTGCCAGCAGTTCCCCCTCCGCGGGGGAGATAAGCTCTGGAAACACCATATATTTT. This translates into CASSSPSAGEISSGNTIYF. The V and J genes are TRBV28 and TRBJ1-3; maybe TRBD1 (5 bases). The germline V gene encodes CDR1 MDHEN and CDR2 SYDVKM. V shed 4 bases and J shed 0 bases, with 22 bases lying between them. CDR3 size: 19 residues.

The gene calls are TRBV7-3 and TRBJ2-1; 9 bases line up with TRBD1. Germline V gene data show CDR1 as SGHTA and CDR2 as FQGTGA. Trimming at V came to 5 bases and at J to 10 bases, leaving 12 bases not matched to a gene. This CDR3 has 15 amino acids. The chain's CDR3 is CASSSSGTGTSEQFF. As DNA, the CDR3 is TGTGCCAGCAGCAGCTCCGGGACAGGGACCAGCGAGCAGTTCTTC.

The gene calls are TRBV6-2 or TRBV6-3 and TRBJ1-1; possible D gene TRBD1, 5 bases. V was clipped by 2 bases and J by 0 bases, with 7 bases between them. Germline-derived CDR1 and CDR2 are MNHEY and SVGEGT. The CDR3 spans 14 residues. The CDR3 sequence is CASSYGAMNTEAFF. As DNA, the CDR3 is TGTGCCAGCAGTTACGGGGCGATGAACACTGAAGCTTTCTTT.

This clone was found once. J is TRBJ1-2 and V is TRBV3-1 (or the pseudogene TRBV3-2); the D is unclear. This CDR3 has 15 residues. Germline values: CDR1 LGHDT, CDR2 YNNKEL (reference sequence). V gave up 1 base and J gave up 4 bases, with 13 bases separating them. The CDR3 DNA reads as TGTGCCAGCAGCCAAGGCCAGATTCCCTTCTATGGCTACACCTTC. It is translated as CASSQGQIPFYGYTF.

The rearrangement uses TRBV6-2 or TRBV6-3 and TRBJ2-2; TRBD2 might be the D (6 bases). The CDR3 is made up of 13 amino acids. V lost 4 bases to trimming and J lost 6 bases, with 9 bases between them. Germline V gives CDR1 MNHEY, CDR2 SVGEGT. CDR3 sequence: CASSSWEAGELFF. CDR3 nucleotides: TGTGCCAGCAGTTCCTGGGAGGCCGGGGAGCTGTTTTTT.

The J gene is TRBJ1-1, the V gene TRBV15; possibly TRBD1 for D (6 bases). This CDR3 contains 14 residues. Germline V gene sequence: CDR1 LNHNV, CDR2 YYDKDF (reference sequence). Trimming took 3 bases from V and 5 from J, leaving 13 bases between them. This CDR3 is CATSRPGQRTEAFF. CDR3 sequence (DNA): TGTGCCACCAGCAGGCCTGGACAGAGGACTGAAGCTTTCTTT.

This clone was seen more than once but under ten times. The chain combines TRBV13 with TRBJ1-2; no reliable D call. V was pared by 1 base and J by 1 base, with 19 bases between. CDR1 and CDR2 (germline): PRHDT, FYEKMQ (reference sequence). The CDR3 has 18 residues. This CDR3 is CASSLVGGEGHFNYGYTF. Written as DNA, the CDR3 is TGTGCCAGCAGCTTAGTGGGCGGGGAGGGCCACTTTAACTATGGCTACACCTTC.

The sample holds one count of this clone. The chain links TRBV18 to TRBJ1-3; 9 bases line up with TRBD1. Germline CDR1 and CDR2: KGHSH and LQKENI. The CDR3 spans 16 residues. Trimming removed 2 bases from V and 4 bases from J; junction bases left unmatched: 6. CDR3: CASSPVGTGQGNTIYF. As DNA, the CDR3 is TGTGCCAGCTCACCAGTCGGGACAGGGCAAGGAAACACCATATATTTT.

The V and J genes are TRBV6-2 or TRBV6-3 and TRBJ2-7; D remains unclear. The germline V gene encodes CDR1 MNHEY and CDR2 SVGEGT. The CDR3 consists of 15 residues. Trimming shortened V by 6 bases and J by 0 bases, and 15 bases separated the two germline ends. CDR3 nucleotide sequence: TGTGCCAGCAGCATCTTACTAATCCGCTCCTACGAGCAGTACTTC. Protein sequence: CASSILLIRSYEQYF.

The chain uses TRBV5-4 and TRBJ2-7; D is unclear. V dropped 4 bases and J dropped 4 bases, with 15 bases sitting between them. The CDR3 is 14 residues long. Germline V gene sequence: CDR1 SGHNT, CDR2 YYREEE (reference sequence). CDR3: CASSPTASTYEQYF. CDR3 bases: TGTGCCAGCAGCCCCACCGCGAGCACTTACGAGCAGTACTTC.

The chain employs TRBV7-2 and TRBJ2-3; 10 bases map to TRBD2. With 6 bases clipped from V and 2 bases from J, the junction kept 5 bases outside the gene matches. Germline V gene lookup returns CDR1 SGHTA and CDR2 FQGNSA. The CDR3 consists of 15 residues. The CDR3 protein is CASRSTSGNTDTQYF. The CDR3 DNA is TGTGCCAGCAGGTCTACTAGCGGGAACACAGATACGCAGTATTTT.

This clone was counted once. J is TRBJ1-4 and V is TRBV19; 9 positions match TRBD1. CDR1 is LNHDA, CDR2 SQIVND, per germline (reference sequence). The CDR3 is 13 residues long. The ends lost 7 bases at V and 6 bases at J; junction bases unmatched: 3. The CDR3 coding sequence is TGTGCCAGTATCAGACAGGGGGATGAAAAACTGTTTTTT. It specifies CASIRQGDEKLFF.

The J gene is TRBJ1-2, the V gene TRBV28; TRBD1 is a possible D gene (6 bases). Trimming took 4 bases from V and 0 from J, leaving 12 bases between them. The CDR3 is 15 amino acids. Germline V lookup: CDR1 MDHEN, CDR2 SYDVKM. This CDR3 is CASSSTGSANYGYTF. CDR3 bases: TGTGCCAGCAGTTCTACAGGGTCAGCTAACTATGGCTACACCTTC.

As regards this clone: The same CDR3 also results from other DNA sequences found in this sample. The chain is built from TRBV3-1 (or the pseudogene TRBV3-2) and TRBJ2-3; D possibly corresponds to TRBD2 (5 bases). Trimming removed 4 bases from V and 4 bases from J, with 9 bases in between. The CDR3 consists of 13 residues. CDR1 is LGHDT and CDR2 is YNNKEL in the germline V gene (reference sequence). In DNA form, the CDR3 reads TGTGCCAGCAGCCCCCCCGGGGCAGATACGCAGTATTTT. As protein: CASSPPGADTQYF.

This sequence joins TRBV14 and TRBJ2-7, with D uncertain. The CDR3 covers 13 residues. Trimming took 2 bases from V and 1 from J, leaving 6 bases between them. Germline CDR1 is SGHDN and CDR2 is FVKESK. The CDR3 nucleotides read TGTGCCAGCAGCCAATGGCCTTCCTACGAGCAGTACTTC. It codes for CASSQWPSYEQYF.